The rows below give T cell receptor beta chains drawn from one sample of a study of shared clonotypes between healthy human individuals. Method: immunoSEQ multiplex PCR; TCRdb's copy keeps in-frame clones and lacks some. Counted here are some 2.1 million clones, about 95% occurring once; the ten biggest clones make up 0.13%. Source material: naive CD4+ T cells sorted from blood. These receptors originate from a man aged 18 to 29 in good health. The CDR3 runs from the conserved cysteine through the conserved F or W. Each record gives: clone size, D gene, J gene, V gene, CDR3 protein, CDR3 DNA. D genes are given only for firm matches. Size is omitted from some rows. Given values are once, few, many or a class for expanded clones.

clone size: -; D gene: -; J gene: TRBJ2-7; V gene: TRBV18; CDR3 protein: CASSPRLYEQYF; CDR3 DNA: TGTGCCAGCTCACCCAGATTGTACGAGCAGTACTTC
clone size: once; D gene: -; J gene: TRBJ2-5; V gene: TRBV28; CDR3 protein: CASSPGGRETQYF; CDR3 DNA: TGTGCCAGCAGTCCCGGGGGCCGAGAGACCCAGTACTTC
clone size: -; D gene: -; J gene: TRBJ1-2; V gene: TRBV18; CDR3 protein: CASFQGNNYGYTF; CDR3 DNA: TGTGCCAGCTTTCAGGGGAACAACTATGGCTACACCTTC
clone size: -; D gene: -; J gene: TRBJ1-4; V gene: TRBV19; CDR3 protein: CASTLGSERYRTNEKLFF; CDR3 DNA: TGTGCCAGCACCCTAGGGAGCGAGAGGTATCGAACTAATGAAAAACTGTTTTTT
clone size: -; D gene: TRBD1; J gene: TRBJ2-2; V gene: TRBV19; CDR3 protein: CASSITGTANTGELFF; CDR3 DNA: TGTGCCAGTAGTATTACCGGGACAGCGAACACCGGGGAGCTGTTTTTT
clone size: -; D gene: -; J gene: TRBJ1-5; V gene: TRBV28; CDR3 protein: CASSSLWTGAYQPQHF; CDR3 DNA: TGTGCCAGCAGTTCACTTTGGACTGGGGCCTATCAGCCCCAGCATTTT
clone size: -; D gene: -; J gene: TRBJ1-1; V gene: TRBV27; CDR3 protein: CASSSHTNTEAFF; CDR3 DNA: TGTGCCAGCAGCTCTCATACGAACACTGAAGCTTTCTTT
clone size: -; D gene: -; J gene: TRBJ2-5; V gene: TRBV11-3; CDR3 protein: CASSLAGEMGTQYF; CDR3 DNA: TGTGCCAGCAGCTTAGCGGGAGAAATGGGGACCCAGTACTTC
clone size: -; D gene: -; J gene: TRBJ2-7; V gene: TRBV6-5; CDR3 protein: CASSYDDRPISYEQYF; CDR3 DNA: TGTGCCAGCAGTTACGATGACAGGCCTATCTCCTACGAGCAGTACTTC
clone size: -; D gene: TRBD2; J gene: TRBJ2-3; V gene: TRBV29-1; CDR3 protein: CSATGSGNTDTQYF; CDR3 DNA: TGCAGCGCCACTGGTAGCGGGAACACAGATACGCAGTATTTT
clone size: -; D gene: -; J gene: TRBJ2-1; V gene: TRBV5-1; CDR3 protein: CASSPPIKYNEQFF; CDR3 DNA: TGCGCCAGCAGCCCCCCGATTAAATACAATGAGCAGTTCTTC
clone size: -; D gene: -; J gene: TRBJ2-4; V gene: TRBV10-2; CDR3 protein: CASSRSEPGGKNIQYF; CDR3 DNA: TGCGCCAGCAGCCGCTCAGAGCCTGGCGGGAAAAACATTCAGTACTTC
clone size: -; D gene: -; J gene: TRBJ2-7; V gene: TRBV20-1; CDR3 protein: CSVGEYYEQYF; CDR3 DNA: TGCAGTGTTGGGGAGTACTACGAGCAGTACTTC
clone size: -; D gene: TRBD1; J gene: TRBJ2-7; V gene: TRBV5-4; CDR3 protein: CASSSQGDYEQYF; CDR3 DNA: TGTGCCAGCAGCTCCCAGGGGGACTACGAGCAGTACTTC
clone size: -; D gene: -; J gene: TRBJ1-1; V gene: TRBV4-3; CDR3 protein: CASSQVLSTEAFF; CDR3 DNA: TGCGCCAGCAGCCAAGTTCTCAGTACTGAAGCTTTCTTT
clone size: once; D gene: -; J gene: TRBJ2-1; V gene: TRBV7-2; CDR3 protein: CASRVGAAEQFF; CDR3 DNA: TGTGCCAGCAGGGTAGGGGCCGCGGAGCAGTTCTTC
clone size: -; D gene: -; J gene: TRBJ2-7; V gene: TRBV6-5; CDR3 protein: CASSKGGTYEQYF; CDR3 DNA: TGTGCCAGCAGTAAAGGAGGGACCTACGAGCAGTACTTC